Listed below are T cell receptor beta chains from one sample, sequenced in a study of CD8+ T cells in alopecia areata. Only in-frame clones appear in the TCRdb table, and some are missing; sequencing was by immunoSEQ multiplex PCR. The profile covers approximately 34,000 clones, with around 60% appearing a single time and around two fifths taken by the ten largest. Sequenced sample: NKG2D-high CD8+ T cells sorted from blood. Receptors were obtained from a human donor with alopecia areata. CDR3s include the opening cysteine and the closing phenylalanine or tryptophan. The D gene is left open where the match is weak. Expanded clones get a size class; other rows say once, few or many, or leave the size out.

TRBD1	TRBV27	TRBJ2-7	once	CASSSRQGSYYEQYF	TGTGCCAGCAGTTCTAGACAGGGGTCGTACTACGAGCAGTACTTC
-	TRBV29-1	TRBJ1-5	-	CSVGWPNQPQHF	TGCAGCGTTGGATGGCCCAATCAGCCCCAGCATTTT
-	TRBV30	TRBJ2-7	-	CAWRGIGAGAYEQYF	TGTGCCTGGAGGGGTATAGGGGCTGGGGCCTACGAGCAGTACTTC
TRBD2	TRBV28	TRBJ2-7	-	CASSSTTSPEQYF	TGTGCCAGCAGTTCCACGACTAGCCCCGAGCAGTACTTC
TRBD2	TRBV25-1	TRBJ2-1	-	CASSDRTSAYNEQFF	TGTGCCAGCAGTGATCGGACTAGTGCGTACAATGAGCAGTTCTTC
TRBD2	TRBV19	TRBJ2-1	-	CASSIRLAGNNEQFF	TGTGCCAGTAGTATTAGACTAGCGGGGAACAATGAGCAGTTCTTC
-	TRBV7-9	TRBJ2-7	-	CASSLSAAEIYEQYF	TGTGCCAGCAGCTTATCGGCAGCCGAGATCTACGAGCAGTACTTC
-	TRBV19	TRBJ1-4	-	CAASSIVARSPTNEKLFF	TGTGCCGCCAGTAGTATAGTAGCACGTTCGCCAACTAATGAAAAACTGTTTTTT
-	TRBV27	TRBJ1-4	-	CASRNRAGFNEKLFF	TGTGCCAGCAGGAATCGAGCAGGATTTAATGAAAAACTGTTTTTT
TRBD1	TRBV5-1	TRBJ1-1	few	CASSWTGGAWEAFF	TGCGCCAGCAGCTGGACAGGGGGCGCGTGGGAAGCTTTCTTT
-	TRBV7-3	TRBJ2-3	once	CASSQSGPTDTQYF	TGTGCCAGCAGCCAAAGCGGACCCACAGATACGCAGTATTTT
-	TRBV7-3	TRBJ2-3	-	CASSPHQLGLARDTQYF	TGCGCCAGCAGCCCGCATCAGCTGGGCCTAGCTCGGGATACGCAGTATTTT
TRBD2	TRBV4-3	TRBJ2-2	few	CASSPSTASGITGELFF	TGCGCCAGCAGCCCCTCCACGGCTAGCGGAATCACCGGGGAGCTGTTTTTT
TRBD1	TRBV14	TRBJ2-7	few	CASSQDRASYEQYF	TGTGCCAGCAGCCAGGACAGGGCATCCTACGAGCAGTACTTC
-	TRBV9	TRBJ1-1	-	CASSPFGHTEAFF	TGTGCCAGCAGTCCCTTTGGACACACTGAAGCTTTCTTT
-	TRBV4-1	TRBJ2-4	-	CASSQVHLDESIQYF	TGCGCCAGCAGCCAAGTGCATCTAGATGAAAGCATTCAGTACTTC
-	TRBV30	TRBJ2-7	-	CASSGTGCSDEQYF	TGTGCCTCATCCGGAACAGGGTGTTCGGACGAGCAGTACTTC
-	TRBV19	TRBJ2-7	-	CASSAQQGTYEQYF	TGTGCCAGTAGTGCACAACAGGGTACCTACGAGCAGTACTTC